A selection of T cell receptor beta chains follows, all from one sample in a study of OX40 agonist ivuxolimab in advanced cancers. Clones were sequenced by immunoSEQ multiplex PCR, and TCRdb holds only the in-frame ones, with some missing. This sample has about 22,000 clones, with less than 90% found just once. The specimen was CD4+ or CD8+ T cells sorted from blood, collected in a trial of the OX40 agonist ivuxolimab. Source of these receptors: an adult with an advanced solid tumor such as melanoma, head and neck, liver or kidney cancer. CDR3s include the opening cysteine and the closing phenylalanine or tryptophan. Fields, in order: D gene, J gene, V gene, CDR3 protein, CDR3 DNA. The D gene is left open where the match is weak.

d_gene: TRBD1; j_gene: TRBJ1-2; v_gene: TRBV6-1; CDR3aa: CASSDRGRDGYTF; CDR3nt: TGTGCCAGCAGCGACAGGGGGCGCGACGGCTACACCTTC
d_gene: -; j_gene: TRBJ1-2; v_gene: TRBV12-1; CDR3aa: CASSTGDRDRYTF; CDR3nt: TGTGCCAGCAGCACCGGGGACAGGGATCGCTACACCTTC
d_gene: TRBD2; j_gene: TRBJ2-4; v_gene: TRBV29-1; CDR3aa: CSVEDGLAEGENIQYF; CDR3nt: TGCAGCGTTGAAGATGGACTAGCGGAGGGGGAAAACATTCAGTACTTC
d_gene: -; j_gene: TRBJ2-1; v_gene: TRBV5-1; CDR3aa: CASSPVPQGYNEQFF; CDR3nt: TGCGCCAGCAGCCCGGTCCCACAAGGTTACAATGAGCAGTTCTTC
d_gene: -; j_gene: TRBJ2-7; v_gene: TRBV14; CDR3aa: CASSQPYGGSEQYF; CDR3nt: TGTGCCAGCAGCCAACCCTACGGGGGCTCCGAGCAGTACTTC
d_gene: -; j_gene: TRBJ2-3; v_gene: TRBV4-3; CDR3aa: CASSQDLNNGIDTQYF; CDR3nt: TGCGCCAGCAGCCAAGATCTGAATAACGGGATTGATACGCAGTATTTT
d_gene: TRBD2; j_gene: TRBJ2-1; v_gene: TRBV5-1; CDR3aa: CASTLGLAGYNEQFF; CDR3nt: TGCGCCAGCACCCTGGGACTAGCGGGGTACAATGAGCAGTTCTTC
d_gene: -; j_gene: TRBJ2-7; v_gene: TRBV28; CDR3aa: CASTPPDRAYEQYF; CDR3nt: TGTGCCAGCACCCCCCCGGACCGCGCCTACGAGCAGTACTTC
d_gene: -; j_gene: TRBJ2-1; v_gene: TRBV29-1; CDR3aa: CSVVGVTGTFSRRSSYNEQFF; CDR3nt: TGCAGCGTTGTGGGGGTGACCGGGACATTCTCCAGAAGAAGCTCCTACAATGAGCAGTTCTTC
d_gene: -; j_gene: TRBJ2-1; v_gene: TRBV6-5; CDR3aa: CASSPSNEQFF; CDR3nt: TGTGCCAGCAGCCCGTCCAATGAGCAGTTCTTC
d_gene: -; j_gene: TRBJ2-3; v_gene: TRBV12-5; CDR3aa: CASGLSGKDTQYF; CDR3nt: TGTGCTAGTGGTCTATCAGGCAAAGATACGCAGTATTTT